This TCR beta chain was retrieved from a study of identical twins (dated by TCRdb to about 2016). Concerning the study at large: To test whether fetal clonotypes persist, this study deep-sequenced TCR alpha and beta repertoires from monozygotic twins, from unrelated adults of various ages, and from cord blood. To rule out contamination, the twin experiments were replicated at different times with different library preparation protocols. The investigation overall reported the following: In monozygotic twins, out-of-frame TCR alpha sharing was systematically underestimated by recombination models, although the models agreed with sharing between unrelated individuals. Excess twin sharing in beta out-of-frame sequences was weaker because fewer shared sequences lowered the signal-to-noise ratio. Invariant T cells such as MAIT and iNKT could partly confound zero-insertion analyses, although diverse VJ usage argued against such confounding for most clonotypes. Compared with coincidental sharing between unrelated individuals, out-of-frame TCR alpha sequences shared between twins had an excess of sequences with low generation probability. Fewer insertions were carried by abundant cord blood beta clonotypes; a weaker similar trend was observed in young adult naive repertoires, while no such trend was observed in memory repertoires. Because the same donors could not be followed over many years, the conclusions relied on cross-sectional statistical analysis.

Its CDR3 holds 13 amino acids, cysteine through phenylalanine. This entry keeps only the CDR3 DNA: 39 bases, framed from base 1. The junction carries 7 bases between V and J, which are trimmed by 2 bases and 0 bases respectively. CDR1 SQVTM and CDR2 ANQGSEA were looked up in the germline V gene. Every donor was a healthy Caucasian. The twin cohort consisted of three pairs of female monozygotic twins, all aged roughly 18 to 29 years. CD4+ and CD8+ T cell populations were isolated with positive isolation kits from Invitrogen. This clonotype turned up a few times. Its antigen target is currently unknown. Per-nucleotide qualities are absent, and no much larger clonotype sits a single base away. The library was obtained by 5' RACE. The sequencer was an Illumina HiSeq 2000. Template switching added a universal primer binding site, and the final cDNA carried a unique molecular identifier that allowed TCR cDNA molecules to be counted accurately. Specific primers in the conserved constant-segment region were used to synthesize first-strand cDNA for TCR alpha and beta chains. To control for contamination, each cDNA library was double barcoded with a SMART-Mk sample barcode plus Illumina barcodes. Two successive PCR steps introduced TruSeq adapter sequences along with Illumina sample barcodes. Sequencing of the TCR alpha and beta cDNA libraries was done on the Illumina HiSeq platform using custom primers. The study's processing was this. Unique molecular identifiers were extracted from raw reads with MiGEC, and CDR3 positions were determined with MiXCR. Recombination models were inferred per individual with the repgenHMM and IGoR tools using an EM algorithm. Shared clonotypes were analyzed with the tcR package in R, and sharing was normalized by the product of cloneset sizes. Out-of-frame nonproductive sequences were analyzed to study raw recombination free of thymic and clonal selection effects. TCRdb trimmed public reads at Q25 via fastp, called clones via MiXCR and kept in-frame beta chains. Each entry merges the rows of one CDR3 protein and shows their most common DNA and genes. Here the V and J calls rest on TCRdb's processing, not on the authors' analysis. The sample records approximately 500,000 distinct CDR3 sequences, 20% to 25% of which are singletons. Just under 3% of the sample is held by the ten biggest clonotypes.

The sample was also reused in another study, on T cells expressing NK-cell markers. The second study reports: Seven to nine donors provided sorted CD3+CD56+NKG2C+, CD3+CD56+NKG2C- and CD3+CD56-NKG2C+ T-cell subsets, whose TCR beta-chain repertoires were profiled. Of the eight sequenced donors, seven were found to be HCMV-seropositive and one was found to be HCMV-seronegative. To restrict sorting to alphabetaTCR-expressing T cells, an anti-gammadeltaTCR antibody was added in several experiments. In six donors, the dominant CD3+CD56+NKG2C+ clonotypes ranked among the top 10 CD8+ clonotypes, making up about 1.0-7.5% of CD8+ T cells. Those dominant clonotypes were again the most abundant among CD3+CD56-NKG2C+ cells in several donors, at roughly 25-65%. It remained unclear whether the expanded NKG2C-expressing T cell clones were specific for HCMV antigens. The study sequenced eight donors, all healthy volunteers chosen at random: three men and five women. To determine HCMV serostatus, a commercial ELISA kit was used to detect HCMV-specific IgG in serum. Reads were demultiplexed and grouped by UMI with MIGEC, and clonotypes were assembled and quantified with MiTCR. Only TCR cDNA sequences supported by at least two reads were kept to exclude erroneous sequences. Downstream repertoire analysis used the tcR package, and clonotypes were matched across fractions by CDR3 nucleotide sequence plus V segment. Antigen specificity was annotated against VDJdb with VDJmatch, allowing one amino acid substitution in CDR3.

The source material was CD4+ T cells sorted from blood. This chain joins TRBV29-1 to TRBJ2-5; confidence is insufficient to name the D gene. This TCR derives from a woman aged 18-35 years in good health. The DNA sequence reads TGCAGCGTTGAAATACAGCACCAAGAGACCCAGTACTTC. Its protein is CSVEIQHQETQYF.